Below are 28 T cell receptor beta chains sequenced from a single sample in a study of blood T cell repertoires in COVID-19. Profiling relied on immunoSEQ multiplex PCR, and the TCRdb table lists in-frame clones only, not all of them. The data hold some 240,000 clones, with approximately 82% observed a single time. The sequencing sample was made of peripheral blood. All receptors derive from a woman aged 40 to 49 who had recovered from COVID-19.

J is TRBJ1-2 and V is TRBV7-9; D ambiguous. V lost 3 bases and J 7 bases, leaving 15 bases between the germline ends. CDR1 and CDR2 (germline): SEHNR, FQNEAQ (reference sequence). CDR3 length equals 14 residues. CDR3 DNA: TGTGCCAGCAGCTTTACCTCGGGGTCGAGTGGCTACACCTTC. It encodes CASSFTSGSSGYTF.

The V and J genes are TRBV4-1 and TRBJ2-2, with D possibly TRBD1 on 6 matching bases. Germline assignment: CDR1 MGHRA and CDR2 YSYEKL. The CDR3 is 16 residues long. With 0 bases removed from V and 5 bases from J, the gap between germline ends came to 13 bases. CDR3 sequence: CASSQDGRGRTGELFF. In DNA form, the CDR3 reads TGCGCCAGCAGCCAAGATGGCAGGGGACGGACCGGGGAGCTGTTTTTT.

CDR3 amino acids: CASRTMGQANTGELFF. In nucleotides, the CDR3 is TGTGCCAGCAGAACCATGGGACAGGCCAACACCGGGGAGCTGTTTTTT. The gene calls are TRBV27 and TRBJ2-2; 8 bases map to TRBD1. Unmatched junction bases numbered 8, after V lost 6 bases and J lost 2 bases. The CDR3 is made up of 16 amino acids. Looked up from germline, CDR1 is MNHEY and CDR2 is SMNVEV (reference sequence).

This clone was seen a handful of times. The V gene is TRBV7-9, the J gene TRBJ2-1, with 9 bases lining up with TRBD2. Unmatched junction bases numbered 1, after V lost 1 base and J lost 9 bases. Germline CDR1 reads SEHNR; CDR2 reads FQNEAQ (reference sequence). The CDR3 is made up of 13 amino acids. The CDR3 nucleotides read TGTGCCAGCAGCTTAGGTAGCGGGGGTGAGCAGTTCTTC. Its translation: CASSLGSGGEQFF.

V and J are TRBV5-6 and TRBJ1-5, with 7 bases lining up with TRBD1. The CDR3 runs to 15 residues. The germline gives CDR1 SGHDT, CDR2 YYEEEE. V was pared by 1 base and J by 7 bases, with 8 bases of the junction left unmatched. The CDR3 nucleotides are TGTGCCAGCAGCTTGAGGTTTACAGGGGAACAGCCCCAGCATTTT. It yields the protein CASSLRFTGEQPQHF.

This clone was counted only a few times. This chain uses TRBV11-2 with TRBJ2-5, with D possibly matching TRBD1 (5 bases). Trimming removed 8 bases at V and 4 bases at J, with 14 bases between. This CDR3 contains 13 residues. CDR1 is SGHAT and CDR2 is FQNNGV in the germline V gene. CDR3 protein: CASLRALGETQYF. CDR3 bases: TGTGCCAGCCTCAGGGCCCTCGGAGAGACCCAGTACTTC.

The CDR3 DNA reads as TGTGCCAGCAGCTTGGGACAGGGGGCTGGCAATGAGCAGTTCTTC. It translates to CASSLGQGAGNEQFF. J is TRBJ2-1 and V is TRBV7-9; 12 bases align to TRBD1. The CDR3 runs to 15 residues. The junction had 3 bases not matched to a gene; V was cut back by 3 bases and J by 6 bases. Germline assignment: CDR1 SEHNR and CDR2 FQNEAQ (reference sequence).

CDR3: CASMGRGAYLLYCNSPLHF. Here the CDR3 DNA reads TGTGCCAGCATGGGGAGGGGGGCGTATCTTCTATATTGTAATTCACCCCTCCACTTT. The chain joins TRBV6-4 to TRBJ1-6, with D maybe TRBD1 (6 bases). Between the trimmed V and J ends, which lost 7 bases and 6 bases, there was a span of 28 bases. CDR1 is MRHNA, CDR2 SNTAGT, per germline. This CDR3 region has 19 residues.

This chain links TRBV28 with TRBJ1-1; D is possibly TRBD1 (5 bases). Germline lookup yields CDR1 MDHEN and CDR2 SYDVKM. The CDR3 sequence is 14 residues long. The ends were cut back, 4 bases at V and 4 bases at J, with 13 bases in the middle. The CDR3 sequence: CASSWVTGGTEAFF. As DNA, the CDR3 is TGTGCCAGCAGTTGGGTTACAGGTGGCACTGAAGCTTTCTTT. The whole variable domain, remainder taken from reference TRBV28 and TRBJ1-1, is DVKVTQSSRYLVKRTGEKVFLECVQDMDHENMFWYRQDPGLGLRLIYFSYDVKMKEKGDIPEGYSVSREKKERFSLILESASTNQTSMYLCASSWVTGGTEAFFGQGTRLTVV.

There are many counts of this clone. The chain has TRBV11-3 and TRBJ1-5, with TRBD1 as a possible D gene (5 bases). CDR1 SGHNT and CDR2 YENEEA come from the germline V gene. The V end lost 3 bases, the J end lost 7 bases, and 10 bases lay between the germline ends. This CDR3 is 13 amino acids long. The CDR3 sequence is CASSFGGDQPQHF. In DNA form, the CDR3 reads TGTGCCAGCAGCTTTGGAGGGGACCAGCCCCAGCATTTT.

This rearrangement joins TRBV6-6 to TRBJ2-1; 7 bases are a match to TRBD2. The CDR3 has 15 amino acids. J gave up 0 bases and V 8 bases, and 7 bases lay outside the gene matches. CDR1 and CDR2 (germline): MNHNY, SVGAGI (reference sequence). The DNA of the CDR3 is TGTGCCAGCGCCCCGGGGGGTAGCTCCTACAATGAGCAGTTCTTC. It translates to CASAPGGSSYNEQFF.

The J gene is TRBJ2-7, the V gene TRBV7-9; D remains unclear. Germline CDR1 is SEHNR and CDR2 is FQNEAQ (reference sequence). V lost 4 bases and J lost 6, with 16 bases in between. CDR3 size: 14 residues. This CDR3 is CASSSPPSAGEQYF. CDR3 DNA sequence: TGTGCCAGCAGCTCGCCTCCGAGTGCCGGCGAGCAGTACTTC. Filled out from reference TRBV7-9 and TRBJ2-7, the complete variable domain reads DTGVSQNPRHKITKRGQNVTFRCDPISEHNRLYWYRQTLGQGPEFLTYFQNEAQLEKSRLLSDRFSAERPKGSFSTLEIQRTEQGDSAMYLCASSSPPSAGEQYFGPGTRLTVT.

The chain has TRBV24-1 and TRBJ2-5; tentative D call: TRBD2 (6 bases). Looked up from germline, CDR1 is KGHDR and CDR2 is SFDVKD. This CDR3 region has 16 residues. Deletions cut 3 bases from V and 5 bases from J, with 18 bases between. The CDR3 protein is CATSDAHPTSMETQYF. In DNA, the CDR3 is TGTGCCACCAGTGATGCCCATCCTACTAGCATGGAGACCCAGTACTTC.

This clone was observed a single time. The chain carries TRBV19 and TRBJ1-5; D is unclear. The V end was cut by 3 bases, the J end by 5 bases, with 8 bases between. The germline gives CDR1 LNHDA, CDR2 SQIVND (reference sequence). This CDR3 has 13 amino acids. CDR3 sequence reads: CASSMGTDQPQHF. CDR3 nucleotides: TGTGCCAGTAGTATGGGCACGGATCAGCCCCAGCATTTT.

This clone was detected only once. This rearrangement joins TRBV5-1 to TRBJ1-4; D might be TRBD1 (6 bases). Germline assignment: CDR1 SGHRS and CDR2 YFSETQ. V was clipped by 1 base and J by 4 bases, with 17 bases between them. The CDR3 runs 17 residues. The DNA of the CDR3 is TGCGCCAGCAGCTTGTATCAATTAGGACAGAGTAATGAAAAACTGTTTTTT. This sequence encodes CASSLYQLGQSNEKLFF.

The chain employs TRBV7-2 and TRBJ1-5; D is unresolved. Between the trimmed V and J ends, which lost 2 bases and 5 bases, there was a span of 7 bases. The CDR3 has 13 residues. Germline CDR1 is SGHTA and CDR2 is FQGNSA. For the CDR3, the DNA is TGTGCCAGCAGCTTATGGGGAGATCAGCCCCAGCATTTT. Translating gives CASSLWGDQPQHF.

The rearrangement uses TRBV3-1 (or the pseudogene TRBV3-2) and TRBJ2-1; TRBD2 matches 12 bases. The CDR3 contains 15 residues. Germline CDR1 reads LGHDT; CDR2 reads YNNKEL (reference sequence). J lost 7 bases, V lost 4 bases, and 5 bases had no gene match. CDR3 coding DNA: TGTGCCAGCAGCCGTCCTAGCGGGGGGGAGAATGAGCAGTTCTTC. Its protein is CASSRPSGGENEQFF.

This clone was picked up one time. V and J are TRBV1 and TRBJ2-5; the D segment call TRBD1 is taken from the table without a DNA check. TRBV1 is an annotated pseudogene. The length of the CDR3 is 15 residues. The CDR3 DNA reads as TGCACCAGCAGCCATTACAGGGGGGGCCGGGAGACCCAGTACTTC. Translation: CTSSHYRGGRETQYF.

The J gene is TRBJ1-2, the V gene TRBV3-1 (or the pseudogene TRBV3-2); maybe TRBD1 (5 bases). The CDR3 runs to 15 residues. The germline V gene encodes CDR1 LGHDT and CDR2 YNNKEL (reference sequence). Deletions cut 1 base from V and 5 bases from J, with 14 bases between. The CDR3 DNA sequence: TGTGCCAGCAGCCAAGTAACGGCAGGGCTTTATGGCTACACCTTC. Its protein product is CASSQVTAGLYGYTF.

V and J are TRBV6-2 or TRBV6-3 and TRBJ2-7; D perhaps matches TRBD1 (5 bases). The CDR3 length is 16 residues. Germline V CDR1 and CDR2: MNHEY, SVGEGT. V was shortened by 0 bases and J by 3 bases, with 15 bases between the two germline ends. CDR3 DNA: TGTGCCAGCAGTTACTCACCTGAACAGGAGTTCTACGAGCAGTACTTC. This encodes CASSYSPEQEFYEQYF.

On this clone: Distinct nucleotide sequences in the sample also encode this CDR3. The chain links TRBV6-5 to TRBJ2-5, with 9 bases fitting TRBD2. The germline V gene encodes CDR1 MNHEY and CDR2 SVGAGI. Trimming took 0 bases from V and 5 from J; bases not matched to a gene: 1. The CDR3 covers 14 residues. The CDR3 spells CASSYSSGGETQYF. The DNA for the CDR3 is TGTGCCAGCAGTTACTCTAGCGGGGGTGAGACCCAGTACTTC.

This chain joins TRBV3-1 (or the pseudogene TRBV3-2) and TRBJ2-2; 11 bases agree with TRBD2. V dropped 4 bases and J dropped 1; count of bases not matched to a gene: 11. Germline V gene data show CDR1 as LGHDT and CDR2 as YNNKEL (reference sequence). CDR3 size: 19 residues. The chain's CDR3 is CASSPIHSGGVLNTGELFF. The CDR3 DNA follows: TGTGCCAGCAGCCCTATCCATAGCGGGGGGGTCTTGAACACCGGGGAGCTGTTTTTT.

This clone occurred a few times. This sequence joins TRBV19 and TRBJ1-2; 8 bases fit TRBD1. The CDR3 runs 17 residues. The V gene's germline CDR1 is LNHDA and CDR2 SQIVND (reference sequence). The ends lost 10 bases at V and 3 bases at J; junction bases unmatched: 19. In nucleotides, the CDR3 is TGTGCCACCCGCATAACCTCCCAACCAGGGGGCCACTATGGCTACACCTTC. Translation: CATRITSQPGGHYGYTF.

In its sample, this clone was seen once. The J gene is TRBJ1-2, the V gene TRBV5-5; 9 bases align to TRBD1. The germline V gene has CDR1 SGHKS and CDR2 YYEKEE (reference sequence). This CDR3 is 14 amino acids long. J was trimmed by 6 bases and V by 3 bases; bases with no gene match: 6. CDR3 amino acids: CASSSGTGWHGYTF. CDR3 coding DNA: TGTGCCAGCAGCTCCGGGACAGGGTGGCATGGCTACACCTTC.

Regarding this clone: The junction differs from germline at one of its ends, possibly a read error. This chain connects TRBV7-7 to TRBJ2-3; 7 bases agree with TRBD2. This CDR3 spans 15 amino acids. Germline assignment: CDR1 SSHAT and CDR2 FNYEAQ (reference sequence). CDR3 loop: CASSPGGGLADTQYF. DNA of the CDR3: TGTGCTAGCAGTCCGGGCGGGGGATTAGCAGATACGCAGTATTTT.

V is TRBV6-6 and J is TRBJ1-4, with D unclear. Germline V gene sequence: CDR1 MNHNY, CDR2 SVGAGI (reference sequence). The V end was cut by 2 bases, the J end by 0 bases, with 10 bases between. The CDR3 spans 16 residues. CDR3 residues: CASSYSGGATNEKLFF. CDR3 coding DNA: TGTGCCAGCAGTTACAGCGGCGGAGCAACTAATGAAAAACTGTTTTTT.

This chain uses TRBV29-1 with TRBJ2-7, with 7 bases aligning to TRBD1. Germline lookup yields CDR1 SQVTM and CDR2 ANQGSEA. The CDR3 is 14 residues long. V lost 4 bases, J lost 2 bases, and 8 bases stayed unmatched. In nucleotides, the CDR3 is TGCAGCGTTGGTAAAGTCGGGACAGCCTACGAGCAGTACTTC. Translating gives CSVGKVGTAYEQYF.

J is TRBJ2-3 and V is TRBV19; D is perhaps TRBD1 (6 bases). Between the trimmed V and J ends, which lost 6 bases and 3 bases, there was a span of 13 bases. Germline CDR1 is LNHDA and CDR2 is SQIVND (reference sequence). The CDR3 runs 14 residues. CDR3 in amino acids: CASSTITGTDTQYF. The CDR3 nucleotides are TGTGCCAGTAGCACGATCACAGGGACAGATACGCAGTATTTT. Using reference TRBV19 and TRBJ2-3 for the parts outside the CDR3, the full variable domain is DGGITQSPKYLFRKEGQNVTLSCEQNLNHDAMYWYRQDPGQGLRLIYYSQIVNDFQKGDIAEGYSVSREKKESFPLTVTSAQKNPTAFYLCASSTITGTDTQYFGPGTRLTVL.